The T cell receptor beta chain under discussion was sequenced for a study of T-cell reconstitution after alpha-beta-depleted transplantation in children. CDR1 is GTSNPN, CDR2 SVGIG, per germline (reference sequence). This CDR3 region has 14 residues. Trimming cost V 1 base and J 6 bases; bases outside gene matches: 4. Molecular barcoding with unique molecular identifiers was used for the TCRbeta library. TCRdb itself ran the PCR reads through MiXCR, one entry per CDR3 protein. The sample holds over 150,000 distinct CDR3 sequences; roughly 15% are singletons and the top ten take around 14%. This clonotype has a count of ten or more.

The V call is TRBV30, the J call TRBJ2-1; 9 bases match TRBD2. The clonotype comes from a human donor who donated a stem cell graft to a child with acute lymphoblastic leukemia. Sequenced here: PBMCs from the stem cell graft donor, sampled from the stem cell graft. The CDR3 coding sequence is TGTGCCTGGAGTGCGCTAGCGGGATTCAATGAGCAGTTCTTC. Its translation is CAWSALAGFNEQFF.